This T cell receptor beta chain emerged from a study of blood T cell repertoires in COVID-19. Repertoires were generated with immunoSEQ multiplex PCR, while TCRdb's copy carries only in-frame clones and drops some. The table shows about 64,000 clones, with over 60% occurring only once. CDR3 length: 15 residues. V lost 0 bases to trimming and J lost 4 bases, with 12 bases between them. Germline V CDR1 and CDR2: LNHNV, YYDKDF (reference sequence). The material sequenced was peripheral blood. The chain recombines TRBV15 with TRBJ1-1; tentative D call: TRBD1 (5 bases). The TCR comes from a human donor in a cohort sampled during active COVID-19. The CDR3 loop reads CATSRDRMGGTEAFF. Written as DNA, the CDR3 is TGTGCCACCAGCAGAGATAGGATGGGGGGCACTGAAGCTTTCTTT.